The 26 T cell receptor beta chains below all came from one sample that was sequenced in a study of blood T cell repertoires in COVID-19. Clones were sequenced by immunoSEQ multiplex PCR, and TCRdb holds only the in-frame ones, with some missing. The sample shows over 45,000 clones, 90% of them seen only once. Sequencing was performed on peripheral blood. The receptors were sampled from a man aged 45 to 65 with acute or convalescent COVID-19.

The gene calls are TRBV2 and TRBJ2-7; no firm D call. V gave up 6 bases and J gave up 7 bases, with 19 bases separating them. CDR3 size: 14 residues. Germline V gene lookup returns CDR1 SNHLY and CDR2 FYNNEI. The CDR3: CASRAEAFSLEQYF. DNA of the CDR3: TGTGCCAGCAGGGCTGAGGCGTTCAGCTTAGAGCAGTACTTC.

In nucleotides, the CDR3 is TGCGCCAGCAGCTTGCAGGGGGCTGGAAACACCATATATTTT. It translates to CASSLQGAGNTIYF. This chain joins TRBV5-1 and TRBJ1-3, with TRBD1 identical over 7 bases. CDR3 length equals 14 residues. J lost 2 bases, V lost 1 base, and 0 bases had no gene match. Germline V lookup: CDR1 SGHRS, CDR2 YFSETQ.

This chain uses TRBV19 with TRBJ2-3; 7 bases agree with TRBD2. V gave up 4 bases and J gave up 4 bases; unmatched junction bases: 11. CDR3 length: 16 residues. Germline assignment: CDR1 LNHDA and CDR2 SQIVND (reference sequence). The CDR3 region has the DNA TGTGCCAGTAGTACCAAGCGGGGAGTCCCCGCAGATACGCAGTATTTT. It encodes CASSTKRGVPADTQYF.

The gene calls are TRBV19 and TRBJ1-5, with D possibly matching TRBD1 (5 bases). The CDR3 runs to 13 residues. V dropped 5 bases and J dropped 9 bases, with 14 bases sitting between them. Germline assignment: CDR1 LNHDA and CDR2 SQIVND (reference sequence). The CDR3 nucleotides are TGTGCCAGTAGTGACAGAGACTTATCGCCCCAGCATTTT. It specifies CASSDRDLSPQHF.

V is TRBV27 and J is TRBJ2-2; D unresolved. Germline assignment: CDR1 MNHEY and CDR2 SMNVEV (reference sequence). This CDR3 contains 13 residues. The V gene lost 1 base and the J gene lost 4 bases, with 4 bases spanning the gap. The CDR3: CASSLFLTGELFF. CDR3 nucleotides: TGTGCCAGCAGTTTATTCCTCACCGGGGAGCTGTTTTTT.

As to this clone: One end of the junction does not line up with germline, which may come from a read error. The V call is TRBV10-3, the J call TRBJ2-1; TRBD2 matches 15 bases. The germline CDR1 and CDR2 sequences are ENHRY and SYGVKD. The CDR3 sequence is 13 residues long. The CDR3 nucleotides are TGTGCCATCACCCGGACTAGCGGGAGGGCCTTGGTCTTC. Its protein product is CAITRTSGRALVF.

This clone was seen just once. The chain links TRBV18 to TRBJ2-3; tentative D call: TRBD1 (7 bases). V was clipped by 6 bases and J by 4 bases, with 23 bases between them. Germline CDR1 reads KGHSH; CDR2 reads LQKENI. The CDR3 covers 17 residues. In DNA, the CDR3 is TGTGCCAGCTCTCAGACTCCGAGCTTCAGGGGGGCAGATACGCAGTATTTT. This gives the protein CASSQTPSFRGADTQYF.

Here the CDR3 reads CASSKGLGDKSTDTQYF. In nucleotides, the CDR3 is TGTGCCAGCAGCAAAGGATTGGGGGACAAGAGCACAGATACGCAGTATTTT. The chain recombines TRBV21-1 with TRBJ2-3; the DNA was not used to check the table's D call, TRBD1. TRBV21-1 is flagged as a pseudogene. CDR3 length: 17 residues.

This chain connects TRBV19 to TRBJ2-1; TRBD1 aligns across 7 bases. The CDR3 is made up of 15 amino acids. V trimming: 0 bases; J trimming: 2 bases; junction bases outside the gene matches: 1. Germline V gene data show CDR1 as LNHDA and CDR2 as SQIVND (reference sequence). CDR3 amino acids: CASSIEGTAYNEQFF. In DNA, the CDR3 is TGTGCCAGTAGTATAGAAGGGACAGCCTACAATGAGCAGTTCTTC.

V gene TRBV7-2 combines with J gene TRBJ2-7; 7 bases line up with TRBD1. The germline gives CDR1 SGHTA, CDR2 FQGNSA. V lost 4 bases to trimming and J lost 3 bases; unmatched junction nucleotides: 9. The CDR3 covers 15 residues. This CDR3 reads CASSSRAGQDYEQYF. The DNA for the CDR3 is TGTGCCAGCAGCTCACGTGCTGGACAGGACTACGAGCAGTACTTC.

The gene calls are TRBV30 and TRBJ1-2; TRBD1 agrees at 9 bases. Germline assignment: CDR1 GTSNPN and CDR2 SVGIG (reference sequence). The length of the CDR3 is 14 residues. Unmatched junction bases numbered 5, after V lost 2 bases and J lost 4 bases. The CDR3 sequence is CAWSKGQGTYGYTF. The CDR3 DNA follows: TGTGCCTGGAGTAAGGGACAGGGCACCTATGGCTACACCTTC.

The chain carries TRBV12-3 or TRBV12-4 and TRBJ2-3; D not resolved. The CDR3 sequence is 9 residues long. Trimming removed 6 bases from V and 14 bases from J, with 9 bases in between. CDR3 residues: CASSPGWYF. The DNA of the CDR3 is TGTGCCAGCAGCCCCGGGTGGTATTTT.

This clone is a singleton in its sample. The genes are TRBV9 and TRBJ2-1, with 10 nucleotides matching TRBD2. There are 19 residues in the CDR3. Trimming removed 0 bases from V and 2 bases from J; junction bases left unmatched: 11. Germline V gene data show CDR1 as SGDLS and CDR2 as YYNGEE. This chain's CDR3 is CASSVEKGGTSAAYNEQFF. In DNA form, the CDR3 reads TGTGCCAGCAGCGTAGAAAAAGGTGGGACTAGCGCCGCCTACAATGAGCAGTTCTTC.

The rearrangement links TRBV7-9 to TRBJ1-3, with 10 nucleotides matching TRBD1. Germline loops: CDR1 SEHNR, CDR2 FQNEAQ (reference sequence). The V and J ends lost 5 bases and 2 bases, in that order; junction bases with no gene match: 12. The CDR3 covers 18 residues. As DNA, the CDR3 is TGTGCCAGCAGCCTTACCTCTCCCGGACAGGGGGCTGGAAACACCATATATTTT. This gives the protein CASSLTSPGQGAGNTIYF.

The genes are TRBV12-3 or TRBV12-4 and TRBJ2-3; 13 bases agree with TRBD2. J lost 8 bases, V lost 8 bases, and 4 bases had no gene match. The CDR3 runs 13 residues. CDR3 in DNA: TGTGCCAGCGGCGGACTAGCGGGAGTTACGCAGTATTTT. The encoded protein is CASGGLAGVTQYF.

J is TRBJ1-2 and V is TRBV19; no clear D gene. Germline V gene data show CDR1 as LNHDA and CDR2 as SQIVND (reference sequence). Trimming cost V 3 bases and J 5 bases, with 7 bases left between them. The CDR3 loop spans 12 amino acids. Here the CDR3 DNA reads TGTGCCAGTAGTATGACGCGGTATGGCTACACCTTC. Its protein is CASSMTRYGYTF. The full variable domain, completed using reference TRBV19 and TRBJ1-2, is DGGITQSPKYLFRKEGQNVTLSCEQNLNHDAMYWYRQDPGQGLRLIYYSQIVNDFQKGDIAEGYSVSREKKESFPLTVTSAQKNPTAFYLCASSMTRYGYTFGSGTRLTVV.

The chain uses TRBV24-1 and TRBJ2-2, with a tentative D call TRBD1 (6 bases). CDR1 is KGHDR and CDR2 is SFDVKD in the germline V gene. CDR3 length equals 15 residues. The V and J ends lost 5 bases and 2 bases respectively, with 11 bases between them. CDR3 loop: CATSGGQVNTGELFF. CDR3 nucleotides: TGTGCCACCAGTGGGGGGCAGGTAAACACCGGGGAGCTGTTTTTT.

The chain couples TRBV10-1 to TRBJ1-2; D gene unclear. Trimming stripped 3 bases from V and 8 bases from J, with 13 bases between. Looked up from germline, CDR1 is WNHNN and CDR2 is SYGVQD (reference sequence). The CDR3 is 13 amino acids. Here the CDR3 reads CASSESGLRGYTF. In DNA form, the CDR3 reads TGCGCCAGCAGTGAATCGGGTTTGCGGGGCTACACCTTC.

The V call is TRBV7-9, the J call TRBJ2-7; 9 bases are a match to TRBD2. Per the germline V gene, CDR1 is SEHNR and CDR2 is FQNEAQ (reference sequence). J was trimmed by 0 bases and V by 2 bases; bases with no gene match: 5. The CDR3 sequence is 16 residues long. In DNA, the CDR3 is TGTGCCAGCAGCTTATACGTTAGCGGGAGCTCCTACGAGCAGTACTTC. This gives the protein CASSLYVSGSSYEQYF.

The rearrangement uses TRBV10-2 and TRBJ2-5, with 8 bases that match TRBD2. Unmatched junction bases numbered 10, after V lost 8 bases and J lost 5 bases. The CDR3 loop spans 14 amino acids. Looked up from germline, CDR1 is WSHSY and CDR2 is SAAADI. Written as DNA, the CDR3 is TGCGCCAGCGAGGCCAGCGGGAGTCTGGAGACCCAGTACTTC. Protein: CASEASGSLETQYF.

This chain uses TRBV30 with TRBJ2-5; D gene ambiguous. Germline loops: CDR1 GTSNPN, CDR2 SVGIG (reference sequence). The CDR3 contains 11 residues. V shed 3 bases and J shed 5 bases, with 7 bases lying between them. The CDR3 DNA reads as TGTGCCTGGAGACTCGGGGAGACCCAGTACTTC. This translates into CAWRLGETQYF.

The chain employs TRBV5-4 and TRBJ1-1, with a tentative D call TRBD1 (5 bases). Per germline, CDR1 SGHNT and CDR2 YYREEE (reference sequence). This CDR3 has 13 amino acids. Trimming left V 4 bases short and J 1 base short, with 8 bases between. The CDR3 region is CASSRTRNTEAFF. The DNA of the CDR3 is TGTGCCAGCAGCCGGACACGGAACACTGAAGCTTTCTTT.

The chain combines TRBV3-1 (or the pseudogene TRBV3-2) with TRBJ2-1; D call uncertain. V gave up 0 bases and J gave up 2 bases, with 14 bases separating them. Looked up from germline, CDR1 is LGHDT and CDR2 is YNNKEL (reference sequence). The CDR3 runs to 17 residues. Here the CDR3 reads CASSQDPSSSTYNEQFF. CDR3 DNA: TGTGCCAGCAGCCAAGATCCCTCTAGTTCCACCTACAATGAGCAGTTCTTC.

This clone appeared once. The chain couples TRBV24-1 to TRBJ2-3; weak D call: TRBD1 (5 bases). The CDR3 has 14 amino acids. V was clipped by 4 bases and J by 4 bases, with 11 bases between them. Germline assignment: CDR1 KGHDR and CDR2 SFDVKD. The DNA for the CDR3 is TGTGCCACCAGTGAGTCAGGGCCCCCAGATACGCAGTATTTT. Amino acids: CATSESGPPDTQYF.

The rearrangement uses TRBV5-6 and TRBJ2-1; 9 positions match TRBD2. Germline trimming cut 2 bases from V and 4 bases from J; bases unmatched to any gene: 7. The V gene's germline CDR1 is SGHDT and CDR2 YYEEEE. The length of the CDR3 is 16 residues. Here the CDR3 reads CASSFFSGSGYNEQFF. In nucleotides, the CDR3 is TGTGCCAGCAGCTTCTTTAGCGGGAGCGGGTACAATGAGCAGTTCTTC.

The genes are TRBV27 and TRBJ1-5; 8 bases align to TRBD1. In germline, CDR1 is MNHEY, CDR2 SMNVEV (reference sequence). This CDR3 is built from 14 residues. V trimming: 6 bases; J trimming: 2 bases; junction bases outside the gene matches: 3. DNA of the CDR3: TGTGCCAGCAGACCGACAGGGGGCAATCAGCCCCAGCATTTT. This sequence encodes CASRPTGGNQPQHF.